Included here is one T cell receptor (beta chain) sequence, with context. This receptor's antigen is unknown. No quality values exist for individual bases; no much larger clone is one base distant. TCRbeta CDR3 regions were amplified from genomic DNA using the immunoSEQ Assay, a bias-controlled multiplex PCR. From the authors' description of their analysis: The number of nucleated cells in each sample was estimated from the amplification of reference gene primers within the assay. To quantify the absolute abundance of each unique TCRbeta CDR3 rearrangement, sequence reads were collapsed and filtered. For each sample, productive Simpson clonality was calculated as the square root of Simpson's diversity index over productive rearrangements. In TCRdb, the immuneACCESS table is reduced to in-frame sequences with V and J assigned. These tables do not hold every clone; where another copy was compared, an unresolved V gene accounts for under half, and the others remain unexplained. V, J and clone size are taken as reported in that table, and D and trimming were inferred from the DNA itself. The sample table shows 110,000 or so clones, and approximately 80% are seen once. In total, the top ten clones hold about 9.4% of the sample.

According to the germline V gene, CDR1 reads MGHDK and CDR2 reads SYGVNS. A distance of 12 bases separates the germline ends of V and J, which lose 6 bases and 0 bases respectively. The CDR3 contains 15 residues, cysteine and phenylalanine counted. The sequence is cut down to CDR3 DNA, 45 bases in frame from base 1. This sample was taken from a study of blood T cell repertoires in COVID-19 (dated by TCRdb to the early 2020s). Turning to the overall study: The collaborator samples originated in the United States, Italy and Spain and spanned the acute and convalescent phases of COVID-19. The material from the prospective study consisted of cDNA or gDNA derived from T cells, B-cell-depleted T cells, or PBMCs. Subjects who had been exposed to COVID-19, were actively infected with it, or had recovered from it provided the deeply sampled blood TCRbeta repertoires that made up the dataset. The repertoires were released in a freely available public database meant as a resource for research on the immune response to SARS-CoV-2. The samples were drawn from two sources: the first 160 participants of the ongoing ImmuneRACE study, and approximately 1,300 subjects contributed by 6 global collaborators. Nearly every sample came with metadata listing a de-identified subject ID, COVID-19 status, age in years and sex. Where HLA class I and class II types were available, the types were taken from metadata supplied by the sample provider, not from assay-based typing.

Collaborating institutions collected whole blood in K2EDTA tubes following their own protocols. For TCRbeta analysis, collaborator samples were shipped as frozen whole blood, as isolated PBMCs, or as DNA extracted from either sample type. Here is what the overall study found, with its caveats: How much clinical and demographic metadata was included differed by source and by participant, and the metadata was provided uncurated.

The chain joins TRBV25-1 to TRBJ2-4, with TRBD2 perhaps the D gene, on 5 matching bases. Specimen: peripheral blood. This sequence originates from a human donor in a cohort sampled during active COVID-19. The CDR3 region has the sequence CASSDTGLAKNIQYF. The nucleotides read TGTGCCAGCAGCGACACGGGGTTAGCCAAAAACATTCAGTACTTC.